Listed below are T cell receptor beta chains from one sample, sequenced in a study of blood T cell repertoires in COVID-19. The repertoire was sequenced with immunoSEQ multiplex PCR; TCRdb's copy has only in-frame clones and lacks some. The repertoire holds fewer than 200,000 clones, with about 88% as singletons. Sequenced input: peripheral blood. These receptors were collected from a middle-aged man with active or convalescent COVID-19. CDR3s include the opening cysteine and the closing phenylalanine or tryptophan.

V gene	J gene	CDR3 protein
TRBV13	TRBJ2-5	CASSLSGGYQETQYF
TRBV30	TRBJ1-5	CAWSVDRGRNSNQPQHF
TRBV3-1/TRBV3-2	TRBJ1-5	CASSLEVGVNQPQHF
TRBV6-5	TRBJ1-4	CASRQTGLGEKLFF
TRBV7-9	TRBJ1-1	CASSWATGVGTGGTEAFF
TRBV6-5	TRBJ2-7	CASNRGLEQYF
TRBV28	TRBJ1-5	CASSPGQNHQPQHF
TRBV12-5	TRBJ1-3	CASAIQVLSGNTIYF
TRBV5-4	TRBJ1-1	CASSLASGQNTEAFF
TRBV2	TRBJ2-1	CASSDRLSSYNEQFF
TRBV28	TRBJ2-7	CASSPGISTYEQYF
TRBV7-2	TRBJ1-1	CASSLVQNTNTEAFF
TRBV28	TRBJ2-1	CASSLAGGPLNEQFF
TRBV5-1	TRBJ2-1	CASSPAGVSVYEQFF
TRBV7-9	TRBJ1-4	CASSSSGQGWEKLFF
TRBV11-3	TRBJ1-1	CASSPWTEVVNTEAFF
TRBV15	TRBJ2-1	CATSRGRGGGYNEQFF
TRBV19	TRBJ1-1	CASSTTGRNTEAFF
TRBV6-2/TRBV6-3	TRBJ1-2	CASSPRTGGHYGYTF
TRBV30	TRBJ1-3	CAWSWDRDVNTIYF
TRBV28	TRBJ1-2	CASSLSQGLYGYTF
TRBV6-4	TRBJ2-2	CASSDSLTGLYTGELFF
TRBV5-1	TRBJ1-1	CASSLITAAEAFF
TRBV4-1	TRBJ2-7	CASSQGTSGAYEQYF
TRBV6-5	TRBJ1-1	CASRGQGSTEAFF
TRBV2	TRBJ2-2	CASSETPLNTGELFF
TRBV9	TRBJ1-6	CASSERQGNSPLHF
TRBV28	TRBJ2-1	CASSAVLGLAGGVQFF
TRBV6-5	TRBJ1-2	CASEPGTYGYTF
TRBV7-9	TRBJ2-7	CASSRRDRRSYEQYF
TRBV28	TRBJ1-3	CASSSPGQGADTIYF
TRBV18	TRBJ2-7	CASSLRSGGVNEQYF
TRBV10-3	TRBJ1-1	CAIRGTGAANTEAFF
TRBV5-4	TRBJ2-2	CASSDRAGNTGELFF
TRBV28	TRBJ1-1	CASSQGLEAFF
TRBV11-3	TRBJ2-1	CASSQGTSGRSDNEQFF
TRBV6-5	TRBJ2-3	CASKRGLRSDTQYF
TRBV11-3	TRBJ1-1	CASSTGQMNTEAFF
TRBV5-6	TRBJ2-1	CASSLVQEYNEQFF
TRBV19	TRBJ1-4	CASSLHTQRSNEKLFF
TRBV19	TRBJ2-1	CASSIGSVSNEQFF
TRBV19	TRBJ2-5	CASSISLQGPHETQYF
TRBV9	TRBJ2-1	CASSVGPGSYNEQFF
TRBV19	TRBJ1-3	CASSWQSGNTIYF
TRBV7-9	TRBJ1-2	CASSPGPQGTYGYTF
TRBV2	TRBJ1-3	CASSGGQHGNTIYF
TRBV6-2/TRBV6-3	TRBJ1-5	CASSYSGAGVLSNQPQHF